These T cell receptor beta chains were read from a single sample in a study of blood T cell repertoires in COVID-19. Clones were sequenced by immunoSEQ multiplex PCR, and TCRdb holds only the in-frame ones, with some missing. The repertoire holds more than 200,000 clones, roughly 84% seen once, with about 11% in the top ten. Specimen: peripheral blood. The receptors were sampled from a woman at least 80 years old with COVID-19, enrolled during active disease. The CDR3 runs from the conserved cysteine through the conserved F or W. The D gene is left open where the match is weak. The size field is filled for only some rows; it gives once, few, many or a size class.

>-|TRBJ2-7|TRBV19|-
TGTGCCAGTAGACCAGGGGCCAACTCCTACGAGCAGTACTTC
CASRPGANSYEQYF
>-|TRBJ1-3|TRBV6-5|-
TGTGCCAGCAGTTACTCGACAGGCGGAAACACCATATATTTT
CASSYSTGGNTIYF
>-|TRBJ1-1|TRBV5-1|once
TGCGCCAGCAGCCTACGGACAGACCAGGCCACTGAAGCTTTCTTT
CASSLRTDQATEAFF
>TRBD1|TRBJ1-6|TRBV7-9|few
TGTGCCAGCAGCCTAGACAGGGGGCATTCACCCCTCCACTTT
CASSLDRGHSPLHF
>-|TRBJ1-2|TRBV24-1|-
TGTGCCACCAGTGATTTAGCAGGGCTTGGCTACACCTTC
CATSDLAGLGYTF
>TRBD2|TRBJ2-2|TRBV4-2|-
TGTGCCAGCAGCCGAAGCGGGGGGAAGAACACCGGGGAGCTGTTTTTT
CASSRSGGKNTGELFF
>-|TRBJ1-2|TRBV2|-
TGTGCCAGCAGTGAATATTTGGTTAGTGGCTACACCTTC
CASSEYLVSGYTF
>-|TRBJ1-4|TRBV9|-
TGTGCCAGCAGCGTAGATCCGGGGACTGCAACTAATGAAAAACTGTTTTTT
CASSVDPGTATNEKLFF
>-|TRBJ1-2|TRBV28|-
TGTGCCAGCAGTTTATCCTCAGGGCGTAACGGCTACACCTTC
CASSLSSGRNGYTF
>-|TRBJ2-2|TRBV9|-
TGTGCCAGCAGCGTAGGGTGGGGGGACAGCCGAAACACCGGGGAGCTGTTTTTT
CASSVGWGDSRNTGELFF
>-|TRBJ1-2|TRBV28|once
TGTGCCAGCAGCAATATTTACGACAGATCTTATGGCTACACCTTC
CASSNIYDRSYGYTF
>-|TRBJ1-6|TRBV5-1|-
TGCGCCAGCAGCTTACAGGTTAAGGATAATTCACCCCTCCACTTT
CASSLQVKDNSPLHF
>TRBD1|TRBJ1-2|TRBV13|-
TGTGCCAGCAGCTTAGGTGGGACAGCAAGTAACTATGGCTACACCTTC
CASSLGGTASNYGYTF
>-|TRBJ2-1|TRBV18|-
TGTGCCAGCTCACCGGGAAGGGTGGACTATGAGCAGTTCTTC
CASSPGRVDYEQFF
>-|TRBJ1-5|TRBV5-6|-
TGTGCCAGCAGCAGCTCACTTGGGGCGTTCAATCAGCCCCAGCATTTT
CASSSSLGAFNQPQHF
>TRBD1|TRBJ1-2|TRBV10-1|-
TGCGCCAGCAGTCCGGACAGGGTATCTGGCTACACCTTC
CASSPDRVSGYTF
>-|TRBJ1-1|TRBV5-5|-
TGTGCCAGCAGCTTACAGGGAGTGAACACTGAAGCTTTCTTT
CASSLQGVNTEAFF
>-|TRBJ2-7|TRBV7-2|-
TGTGCCAGCAGCTTAGAAGGAGGTCTCGGAGTAGAGCAGTACTTC
CASSLEGGLGVEQYF
>TRBD2|TRBJ2-1|TRBV10-2|-
TGCGCCAGCACTTCGACTAGCGGGGGGTACAATGAGCAGTTCTTC
CASTSTSGGYNEQFF
>TRBD2|TRBJ2-2|TRBV4-2|-
TGTGCCAGCAGCCAATTAGCGGGGGCCGACACCGGGGAGCTGTTTTTT
CASSQLAGADTGELFF
>-|TRBJ1-2|TRBV7-2|-
TGTGCCAGCAGTCGAGAGGTGCCGGGCTACACCTTC
CASSREVPGYTF
>-|TRBJ1-3|TRBV28|-
TGTGCCAGCAGTTCCCGGAGGTTCTCTGGAAACACCATATATTTT
CASSSRRFSGNTIYF
>-|TRBJ1-5|TRBV18|-
TGTGCCAGCTCACCGATAGGCACTTCAGGGGTCAGGCCCCAGCATTTT
CASSPIGTSGVRPQHF
>TRBD1|TRBJ2-2|TRBV13|-
TGTGCCAGCAGGGGGGACAGGGGAACTACGAACACCGGGGAGCTGTTTTTT
CASRGDRGTTNTGELFF
>TRBD1|TRBJ2-3|TRBV18|-
TGTGCCAGCTCACGTACAGGGGGCATCAGCACAGATACGCAGTATTTT
CASSRTGGISTDTQYF
>-|TRBJ2-6|TRBV5-1|-
TGCGCCAGCAGCTTTGGGAGCTCTGGGGCCAACGTCCTGACTTTC
CASSFGSSGANVLTF
>-|TRBJ1-5|TRBV12-2|-
TGTGCAAGTCGCTTAGCGTGCAGGGGCAATCAGCCCCAGCATTTT
CASRLACRGNQPQHF